This T cell receptor (beta chain) was captured by sequencing in a study of response to subunit inactivated influenza vaccine. Study-wide results and caveats: Authors suggested few new T cells are recruited by each seasonal influenza vaccination.

As regards this clonotype: The antigen is unknown. With a much larger clone just one base away, this may be a read error.

TCRdb re-called the RT-PCR reads through MiXCR, storing one row per CDR3 protein. The sample lists around 790,000 distinct CDR3 sequences; around 20% were seen once. The clonotype was recovered from a man aged 45-60 years who received an inactivated influenza vaccine. Sample: PBMCs from blood, taken 5 to 6 days after vaccination.

DNA for the CDR3: TGCAGCGTTGGGCCCACCTGGAATGAGCAGTTCTTC. This translates into CSVGPTWNEQFF. The rearrangement joins TRBV29-1 to TRBJ2-1, with no clear D. This CDR3 comprises 12 residues. Germline lookup yields CDR1 SQVTM and CDR2 ANQGSEA. Trimming removed 4 bases at V and 7 bases at J, with 11 bases between.